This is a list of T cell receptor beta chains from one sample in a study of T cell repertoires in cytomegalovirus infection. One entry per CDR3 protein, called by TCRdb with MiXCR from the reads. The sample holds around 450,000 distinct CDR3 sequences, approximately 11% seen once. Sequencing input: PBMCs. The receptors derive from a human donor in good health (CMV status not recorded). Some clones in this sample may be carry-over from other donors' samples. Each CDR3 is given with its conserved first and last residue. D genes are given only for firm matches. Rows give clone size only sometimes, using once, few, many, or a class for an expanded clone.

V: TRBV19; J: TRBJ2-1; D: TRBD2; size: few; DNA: TGTGCCAGTAGTATAACCCACACTAGCGGGGCGACTGAGCAGTTCTTC; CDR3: CASSITHTSGATEQFF
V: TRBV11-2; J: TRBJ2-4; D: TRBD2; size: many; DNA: TGTGCCAGCAGCCCGGGACGAAGCGGGGGGGCCAAAAACATTCAGTACTTC; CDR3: CASSPGRSGGAKNIQYF
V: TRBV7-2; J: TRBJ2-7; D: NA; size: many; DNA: TGTGCCAGCAGGGGGGAAGATTGGAGCTCCGAGCAGTACTTC; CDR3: CASRGEDWSSEQYF
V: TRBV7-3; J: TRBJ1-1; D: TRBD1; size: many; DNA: TGTGCCAGCAGCTTAACCCCCAGGGGGTCCATGAACACTGAAGCTTTCTTT; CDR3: CASSLTPRGSMNTEAFF
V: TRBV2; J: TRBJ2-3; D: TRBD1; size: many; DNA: TGTGCCAGCAGATACCGGGACAGGCTCACAGATACGCAGTATTTT; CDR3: CASRYRDRLTDTQYF
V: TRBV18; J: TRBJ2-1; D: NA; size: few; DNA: TGTGCCAGCTCACCACCGAAAATTGCCGGGACGAACAATGAGCAGTTCTTC; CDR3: CASSPPKIAGTNNEQFF
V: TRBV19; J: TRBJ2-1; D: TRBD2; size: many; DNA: TGTGCCAGTAGGACCCAGCGGGGGGCGAGCTCCTACAATGAGCAGTTCTTC; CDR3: CASRTQRGASSYNEQFF
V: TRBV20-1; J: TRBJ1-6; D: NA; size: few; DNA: TGCAGTGTTCAGGGACGGACCTATAATTCACCCCTCCACTTT; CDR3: CSVQGRTYNSPLHF
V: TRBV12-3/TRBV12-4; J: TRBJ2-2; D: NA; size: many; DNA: TGTGCCAGCAGGCGTACCCACACAACCTGGGACACCGGGGAGCTGTTTTTT; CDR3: CASRRTHTTWDTGELFF
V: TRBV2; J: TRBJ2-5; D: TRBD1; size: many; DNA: TGTGCCAGCAGTGACTCAGGGGGCGTGGGAGAGACCCAGTACTTC; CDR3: CASSDSGGVGETQYF
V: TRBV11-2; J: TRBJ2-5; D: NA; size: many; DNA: TGTGCCAGCAGCTTAGGTGGTAGGGGGGGCGCGGAGACCCAGTACTTC; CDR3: CASSLGGRGGAETQYF
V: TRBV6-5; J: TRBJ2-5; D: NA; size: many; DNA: TGTGCCAGCAGCCGAGGGGGGGCCCGGGAGACCCAGTACTTC; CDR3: CASSRGGARETQYF
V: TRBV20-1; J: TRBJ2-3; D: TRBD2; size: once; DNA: TGCCTAGCGGGGAGCACAGATACGCAGTATTTT; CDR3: CLAGSTDTQYF
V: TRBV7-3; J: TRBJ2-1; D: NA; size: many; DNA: TGTGCCAGCAGCCCACACCAGGGGCGGGAGCAGTTCTTC; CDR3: CASSPHQGREQFF
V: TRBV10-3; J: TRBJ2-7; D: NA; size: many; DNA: TGTGCCATCAGTGCGGCTGACCCTCCCTACGAGCAGTACTTC; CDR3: CAISAADPPYEQYF
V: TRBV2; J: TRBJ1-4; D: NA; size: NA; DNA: TGTGCCAGCAGTGAACGACACGCTAGTGAAAAACTGTTTTTT; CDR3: CASSERHASEKLFF
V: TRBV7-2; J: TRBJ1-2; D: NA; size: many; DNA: TGTGCCAGCAGCTTAGTACGTGACGGAAACTATGGCTACACCTTC; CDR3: CASSLVRDGNYGYTF
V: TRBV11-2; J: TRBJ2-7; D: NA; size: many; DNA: TGTGCCAGCAGCTGGACCCAAAGCTCCTACGAGCAGTACTTC; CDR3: CASSWTQSSYEQYF
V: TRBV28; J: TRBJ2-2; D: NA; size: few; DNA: TGTGCCAGCAGTTCCCCGGGAGACACCGGGGAGCTGTTTTTT; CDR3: CASSSPGDTGELFF
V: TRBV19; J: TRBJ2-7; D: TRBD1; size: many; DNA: TGTGCCAGTAGTATCTTAGGACAGGGGATCTACGAGCAGTACTTC; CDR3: CASSILGQGIYEQYF
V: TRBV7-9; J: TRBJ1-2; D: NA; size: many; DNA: TGTGCCAGCAGCTTCGAGGGTATCGGCGGCTACACCTTC; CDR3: CASSFEGIGGYTF
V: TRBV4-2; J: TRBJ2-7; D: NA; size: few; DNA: TGTGCCAGCAGCCAAGAGATGACAACCTACGAGCAGTACTTC; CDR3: CASSQEMTTYEQYF
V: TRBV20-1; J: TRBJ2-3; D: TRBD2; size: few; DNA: TGCAGTGCCACCCCCACGGGGGGGCGGACAGATACGCAGTATTTT; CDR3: CSATPTGGRTDTQYF
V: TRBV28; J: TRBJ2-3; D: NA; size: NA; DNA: TGTGCCAGCCAGTTGGGCCGGGACTCCACAGATACGCAGTATTTT; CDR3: CASQLGRDSTDTQYF